Listed below are T cell receptor beta chains from one sample, sequenced in a study of metastatic and nonmetastatic thyroid tumors. TCRdb redid the clone calls on the PCR reads using MiXCR. In the table there are 11,000 to 15,000 clones, more than 20% of which are singletons. Sequencing was performed on tumor tissue. The source of these receptors is a female donor with papillary thyroid cancer or a benign thyroid nodule (not recorded which). Some clones in this sample may be carry-over from other donors' samples. Each CDR3 is given with its conserved first and last residue. Each record gives: V gene, J gene, clone size, D gene, CDR3 DNA, CDR3 protein. D genes are given only for firm matches. Not every row has a clone size; where given, it reads once, few, many or a size class.

v_gene: TRBV28
j_gene: TRBJ1-5
abundance: NA
d_gene: NA
CDR3nt: TGTGCCAGCAAAGGAGAACCCAATCAGCCCCAGCATTTT
CDR3aa: CASKGEPNQPQHF

v_gene: TRBV28
j_gene: TRBJ1-5
abundance: NA
d_gene: NA
CDR3nt: TGTGCCAGCAGCCCAACAGATTGGTTTTCTCCCCAGCATTTT
CDR3aa: CASSPTDWFSPQHF

v_gene: TRBV19
j_gene: TRBJ2-1
abundance: few
d_gene: TRBD2
CDR3nt: TGTGCCAGTGGAAGAAGCGGGAGTGATTACAATGAGCAGTTCTTC
CDR3aa: CASGRSGSDYNEQFF

v_gene: TRBV6-1
j_gene: TRBJ1-6
abundance: few
d_gene: NA
CDR3nt: TGTGCCAGCAGTGAAATCGGGTTGTCACCCCTCCACTTT
CDR3aa: CASSEIGLSPLHF

v_gene: TRBV20-1
j_gene: TRBJ1-2
abundance: NA
d_gene: TRBD1
CDR3nt: TGCATTGCTAGCGACAACAGGGGGCTCGGGGGCTACACCTTC
CDR3aa: CIASDNRGLGGYTF

v_gene: TRBV20-1
j_gene: TRBJ2-3
abundance: NA
d_gene: TRBD2
CDR3nt: TGCAGTGCTAGCTCGACTAGCGGTGATGGGCTAGATACGCAGTATTTT
CDR3aa: CSASSTSGDGLDTQYF

v_gene: TRBV10-1
j_gene: TRBJ2-5
abundance: NA
d_gene: NA
CDR3nt: TGTGCCAGCAGTGACGGCGGAGCAAGGGGGACCCAGCACTTC
CDR3aa: CASSDGGARGTQHF

v_gene: TRBV11-3
j_gene: TRBJ1-1
abundance: many
d_gene: NA
CDR3nt: TGTGCCAGCAGGGACACAGAAAACACTGAAGCTTTCTTT
CDR3aa: CASRDTENTEAFF

v_gene: TRBV19
j_gene: TRBJ2-5
abundance: many
d_gene: NA
CDR3nt: TGTGCCAGTTCGGGGTTGATTGGAGAGACCCAGCACTTC
CDR3aa: CASSGLIGETQHF

v_gene: TRBV27
j_gene: TRBJ2-7
abundance: few
d_gene: NA
CDR3nt: TGTGCCAGCAGTTTAACGCCCTCCTACGAGCAGTACTTC
CDR3aa: CASSLTPSYEQYF

v_gene: TRBV12-3/TRBV12-4
j_gene: TRBJ2-7
abundance: few
d_gene: NA
CDR3nt: TGTGCCAGCAGCCTAGGGGCCGATCAGCAGTACTTC
CDR3aa: CASSLGADQQYF

v_gene: TRBV27
j_gene: TRBJ2-5
abundance: medium-sized
d_gene: TRBD2
CDR3nt: TGTGCCACAGCTAGCGGGCGTTCAGAGACCCAGTACTTC
CDR3aa: CATASGRSETQYF

v_gene: TRBV11-1
j_gene: TRBJ1-4
abundance: medium-sized
d_gene: TRBD1
CDR3nt: TGTGCCAGCAGCTATTCGCCGGGGACAGGGGACGTCACTGAAAAACTGTTTTTT
CDR3aa: CASSYSPGTGDVTEKLFF

v_gene: TRBV2
j_gene: TRBJ2-7
abundance: NA
d_gene: TRBD2
CDR3nt: TGTGCCAGCAGTGAATTTAGGGGACTATCTATCCACGAGCAGTACTTC
CDR3aa: CASSEFRGLSIHEQYF

v_gene: TRBV7-2
j_gene: TRBJ2-2
abundance: NA
d_gene: NA
CDR3nt: TGTGCCAGCAGCTTAGTCCACTATGGTGCAGCGAGCGCGTCGAACACCGGGGAGCTGTTTTTT
CDR3aa: CASSLVHYGAASASNTGELFF

v_gene: TRBV6-1
j_gene: TRBJ2-1
abundance: few
d_gene: NA
CDR3nt: TGTGCCAGTACCAAAGGGGCTGCTATCAATGAGCAGTTCTTC
CDR3aa: CASTKGAAINEQFF

v_gene: TRBV5-1
j_gene: TRBJ1-5
abundance: many
d_gene: NA
CDR3nt: TGCGCCAGCAGCCCCGGACACCCGGATCAGCCCCAGCATTTT
CDR3aa: CASSPGHPDQPQHF

v_gene: TRBV7-3
j_gene: TRBJ2-2
abundance: NA
d_gene: TRBD2
CDR3nt: TGTGCCAGCAGCCGGACGATGGAGAGCGGGAGGGTGTCCGGGGAGCTGTCTTTT
CDR3aa: CASSRTMESGRVSGELSF

v_gene: TRBV5-1
j_gene: TRBJ2-3
abundance: NA
d_gene: NA
CDR3nt: TGCGCCAGCAGCTGGGGGCCACATGTCCCATATACGCAGTATTTT
CDR3aa: CASSWGPHVPYTQYF

v_gene: TRBV27
j_gene: TRBJ2-3
abundance: medium-sized
d_gene: TRBD2
CDR3nt: TGTGCCAGCAGCCTGACTAGCAGGAGCGCGCAGTATTTT
CDR3aa: CASSLTSRSAQYF

v_gene: TRBV18
j_gene: TRBJ1-1
abundance: NA
d_gene: NA
CDR3nt: TGTGCCAGCTCACCACCAAGCAGGGGTAGCAACACTGAAGCTTTCTTT
CDR3aa: CASSPPSRGSNTEAFF

v_gene: TRBV6-1
j_gene: TRBJ1-2
abundance: many
d_gene: TRBD1
CDR3nt: TGTGCCAGCAGTCCCGGGACAGCTAACTATGGCTACACCTTC
CDR3aa: CASSPGTANYGYTF

v_gene: TRBV28
j_gene: TRBJ2-7
abundance: medium-sized
d_gene: TRBD2
CDR3nt: TGTGCCAGCAGTTTGGTAGCGGGGTACGAGCAGTACTTC
CDR3aa: CASSLVAGYEQYF

v_gene: TRBV6-1
j_gene: TRBJ1-1
abundance: medium-sized
d_gene: NA
CDR3nt: TGTGCCAGCAGAAGGTCTGGGAGCACTGAAGCTTTCTTT
CDR3aa: CASRRSGSTEAFF

v_gene: TRBV6-1
j_gene: TRBJ1-5
abundance: NA
d_gene: NA
CDR3nt: TGTGCCAGCAGTCGTCATGCGGGAAGTCAGACCCAGCATTTT
CDR3aa: CASSRHAGSQTQHF

v_gene: TRBV27
j_gene: TRBJ2-3
abundance: many
d_gene: TRBD2
CDR3nt: TGTGCCAGCGCAAGACTAGCGGGGGGGGGGGGCACAGATACGCAGTATTTT
CDR3aa: CASARLAGGGGTDTQYF

v_gene: TRBV20-1
j_gene: TRBJ1-1
abundance: medium-sized
d_gene: TRBD1
CDR3nt: TGCAGTGCTAGAGATCGGAGGACAGGGGACACTGAAGCTTTCTTT
CDR3aa: CSARDRRTGDTEAFF

v_gene: TRBV2
j_gene: TRBJ1-5
abundance: NA
d_gene: NA
CDR3nt: TGTGCCAGCAGCTCAAGCCCCCGGGGGGGTCAGCCCGAGCATTTT
CDR3aa: CASSSSPRGGQPEHF

v_gene: TRBV5-1
j_gene: TRBJ2-7
abundance: NA
d_gene: NA
CDR3nt: TGCGCCAGCAGCTTGGCGGGGAGGTACGAGCAGTACTTC
CDR3aa: CASSLAGRYEQYF

v_gene: TRBV29-1
j_gene: TRBJ2-1
abundance: many
d_gene: TRBD2
CDR3nt: TGCAGCGTTGAAGTCCGGACTAGCGGGATCAATGAGCAGTTCTTC
CDR3aa: CSVEVRTSGINEQFF

v_gene: TRBV9
j_gene: TRBJ1-2
abundance: NA
d_gene: NA
CDR3nt: TGTGCCAGCAGCCCTTTGGTTCGGGGTGCGAATGGCTACACCTTC
CDR3aa: CASSPLVRGANGYTF

v_gene: TRBV20-1
j_gene: TRBJ2-1
abundance: NA
d_gene: TRBD2
CDR3nt: TGCAGTGCTAGGAACCGATTTTTTGTTAGCGGGAAGAGCTCCTACAATGAGCAGTTCTTC
CDR3aa: CSARNRFFVSGKSSYNEQFF

v_gene: TRBV30
j_gene: TRBJ1-2
abundance: NA
d_gene: NA
CDR3nt: TGTGCCTGGAGTTTGCCCCGAACTCGTAACTATGGCTACACCTTC
CDR3aa: CAWSLPRTRNYGYTF

v_gene: TRBV20-1
j_gene: TRBJ2-5
abundance: NA
d_gene: TRBD1
CDR3nt: TGCAGTGCCTCCGGGACAGGGGAGAAAATGTCAGAGACCCAGTACTTC
CDR3aa: CSASGTGEKMSETQYF

v_gene: TRBV10-1
j_gene: TRBJ2-1
abundance: few
d_gene: NA
CDR3nt: TGCGCCAGCAGTGAATCCCACTCCTACAATGAGCAGTTCTTC
CDR3aa: CASSESHSYNEQFF

v_gene: TRBV3-1
j_gene: TRBJ1-2
abundance: NA
d_gene: NA
CDR3nt: TGTGCCAGCGGGGGGCGCAACTATGGCTACACCTTC
CDR3aa: CASGGRNYGYTF

v_gene: TRBV6-2/TRBV6-3
j_gene: TRBJ2-7
abundance: few
d_gene: TRBD2
CDR3nt: TGTGCCAGCAGTTGGGGGGGGGCCTACGAGCAGTACTTC
CDR3aa: CASSWGGAYEQYF

v_gene: TRBV19
j_gene: TRBJ1-2
abundance: many
d_gene: NA
CDR3nt: TGTGCCAGTAGTCTCGGACAGATATATGGCTACACCTTC
CDR3aa: CASSLGQIYGYTF

v_gene: TRBV28
j_gene: TRBJ2-7
abundance: NA
d_gene: NA
CDR3nt: TGTGCCAGCAGTTACCGGGACCGGGAGCAGTACTTC
CDR3aa: CASSYRDREQYF

v_gene: TRBV12-3/TRBV12-4
j_gene: TRBJ2-1
abundance: many
d_gene: NA
CDR3nt: TGTGCCAGCAGTTTAAGCCGGAGCTCCTACAATGAGCAGTTCTTC
CDR3aa: CASSLSRSSYNEQFF